Here is one T cell receptor beta chain with its context. This record belongs to a study of blood T cell repertoires in COVID-19. Study-level information: Specimens from acute and convalescent COVID-19 originated in the United States, Italy and Spain. PBMCs, B-cell-depleted T cells, or T cells were the source of the cDNA or gDNA that made up the material.

In the source study's methods: Reference gene primer amplification gave estimated nucleated cell counts. The method was immunoSEQ multiplex PCR; TCRdb's version includes in-frame clones alone and lacks a portion of them. V and J calls and clone size follow that table, whereas D and trimming were derived from the DNA. The sample holds roughly 220,000 clones, around 80% seen once. The V gene's germline CDR1 is KGHSH and CDR2 LQKENI. V trimming: 4 bases; J trimming: 5 bases; junction bases outside the gene matches: 7. CDR3 size: 15 residues. The sequence came from a man younger than 45 with active or convalescent COVID-19. The chain employs TRBV18 and TRBJ2-3; 9 bases fit TRBD1. Sequences were obtained from peripheral blood. CDR3 sequence (DNA): TGTGCCAGCTCACTCGGGACAGGGTACCTAGATACGCAGTATTTT. It yields the protein CASSLGTGYLDTQYF. Filled out from reference TRBV18 and TRBJ2-3, the complete variable domain reads NAGVMQNPRHLVRRRGQEARLRCSPMKGHSHVYWYRQLPEEGLKFMVYLQKENIIDESGMPKERFSAEFPKEGPSILRIQQVVRGDSAAYFCASSLGTGYLDTQYFGPGTRLTVL.